These 9 T cell receptor beta chains share one sample of origin, sequenced in a study of blood T cell repertoires in COVID-19. TCRdb's copy holds only in-frame clones and misses some; the assay was immunoSEQ multiplex PCR. The sample has fewer than 150,000 clones; about 81% are singletons. Sequenced input: peripheral blood. The receptor source for this set is a woman over 75 with acute or convalescent COVID-19.

This clone was seen a single time. V is TRBV19 and J is TRBJ1-5; 7 nucleotides agree with TRBD1. Per germline, CDR1 LNHDA and CDR2 SQIVND (reference sequence). Germline trimming cut 5 bases from V and 3 bases from J; bases unmatched to any gene: 7. The CDR3 covers 15 residues. The CDR3 sequence: CASSVEGAINQPQHF. Here the CDR3 DNA reads TGTGCCAGTAGTGTCGAGGGGGCGATCAATCAGCCCCAGCATTTT. Based on the CDR3 plus reference TRBV19 and TRBJ1-5, the full variable domain is DGGITQSPKYLFRKEGQNVTLSCEQNLNHDAMYWYRQDPGQGLRLIYYSQIVNDFQKGDIAEGYSVSREKKESFPLTVTSAQKNPTAFYLCASSVEGAINQPQHFGDGTRLSIL.

The chain combines TRBV30 with TRBJ1-1; no clear D gene. The V and J ends lost 8 bases and 7 bases respectively, with 5 bases between them. This CDR3 region has 8 residues. CDR1 is GTSNPN and CDR2 is SVGIG in the germline V gene (reference sequence). The CDR3, as DNA: TGTGCCGTGTATGAAGCTTTCTTT. Translated: CAVYEAFF. The complete variable domain, with remaining parts taken from reference TRBV30 and TRBJ1-1, reads SQTIHQWPATLVQPVGSPLSLECTVEGTSNPNLYWYRQAAGRGLQLLFYSVGIGQISSEVPQNLSASRPQDRQFILSSKKLLLSDSGFYLCAVYEAFFGQGTRLTVV.

The chain combines TRBV5-6 with TRBJ2-7, with D perhaps TRBD1 (6 bases). The CDR3 is 14 amino acids. Per the germline V gene, CDR1 is SGHDT and CDR2 is YYEEEE. V shed 4 bases and J shed 4 bases, with 15 bases lying between them. CDR3 DNA sequence: TGTGCCAGCAGCCTACAGGGATGGGGTTACGAGCAGTACTTC. Residues: CASSLQGWGYEQYF.

The V and J genes are TRBV28 and TRBJ2-7, with 7 positions matching TRBD1. CDR3 length: 14 residues. Losses at the gene ends were 3 bases for V and 2 bases for J; bases not matched to a gene: 4. Germline V gene lookup returns CDR1 MDHEN and CDR2 SYDVKM. CDR3: CASSFGDSPYEQYF. In nucleotides, the CDR3 is TGTGCCAGCAGTTTTGGGGACAGCCCCTACGAGCAGTACTTC. Full variable domain (remainder filled in from reference TRBV28 and TRBJ2-7): DVKVTQSSRYLVKRTGEKVFLECVQDMDHENMFWYRQDPGLGLRLIYFSYDVKMKEKGDIPEGYSVSREKKERFSLILESASTNQTSMYLCASSFGDSPYEQYFGPGTRLTVT.

This clone was recorded only once. The J gene is TRBJ2-2, the V gene TRBV7-9; 7 positions match TRBD2. The CDR3 spans 16 residues. In germline, CDR1 is SEHNR, CDR2 FQNEAQ (reference sequence). After removal of 5 bases from V and 2 bases from J, the junction contained 8 bases not matched to a gene. The CDR3 sequence: CASSVPSGDNTGELFF. The CDR3 bases are TGTGCCAGCAGCGTACCTAGCGGAGATAACACCGGGGAGCTGTTTTTT.

This chain uses TRBV3-1 (or the pseudogene TRBV3-2) with TRBJ2-1; D perhaps matches TRBD1 (6 bases). The V gene's germline CDR1 is LGHDT and CDR2 YNNKEL (reference sequence). V was cut by 1 base and J by 2 bases, with 9 bases left in between. This CDR3 spans 15 amino acids. As DNA, the CDR3 is TGTGCCAGCAGCCAAGGCAGGGGCCCCTACAATGAGCAGTTCTTC. This encodes CASSQGRGPYNEQFF.

The J gene is TRBJ2-5, the V gene TRBV6-5, with TRBD2 matching 11 bases. This CDR3 has 14 residues. Unmatched junction bases numbered 5, after V lost 6 bases and J lost 5 bases. Germline values: CDR1 MNHEY, CDR2 SVGAGI. Here the CDR3 DNA reads TGTGCCAGCAGGATAGCGGGGGGGCTGGAGACCCAGTACTTC. Translation gives CASRIAGGLETQYF.

The chain is built from TRBV11-3 and TRBJ1-3; TRBD1 matches at 10 bases. V lost 5 bases to trimming and J lost 4 bases; unmatched junction nucleotides: 5. Germline loops: CDR1 SGHNT, CDR2 YENEEA. The CDR3 contains 15 residues. The CDR3 nucleotides read TGTGCCAGCAGCCTCGACAGGGGGCAAGGAAACACCATATATTTT. Protein sequence: CASSLDRGQGNTIYF.

This clone showed up just a few times. The chain employs TRBV19 and TRBJ2-7; D call uncertain. This CDR3 has 14 residues. Germline V lookup: CDR1 LNHDA, CDR2 SQIVND (reference sequence). V shed 3 bases and J shed 1 base, with 10 bases lying between them. The CDR3 region has the DNA TGTGCCAGTAGTATTGGGCCCAAGTCCTACGAGCAGTACTTC. Protein product: CASSIGPKSYEQYF.